In its sample, the clone carrying this T cell receptor (beta chain) ranks as medium-sized. These data originate in a study of T cells in Graves' hyperthyroidism and ophthalmopathy. RNA transcripts provided the source from which TCR beta CDR3 regions were amplified. When the TCR CDR3 underwent first-round RT-PCR, the HTBI primer set was used. A single record per CDR3 protein comes from TCRdb applying MiXCR to the multiplex PCR reads. The sample holds more than 45,000 distinct CDR3 sequences, around half seen once. This CDR3 spans 13 amino acids. V was clipped by 10 bases and J by 4 bases; unmatched bases: 6. Germline values: CDR1 ENHRY, CDR2 SYGVKD.

Material for sequencing was blood. This sequence joins TRBV10-3 and TRBJ1-3; 8 positions agree with TRBD1. The TCR was taken from a woman in her twenties or thirties with Graves' ophthalmopathy. CDR3 nucleotides: TGTGCCAGCGGACAGGGTTCGGGAAACACCATATATTTT. This codes for CASGQGSGNTIYF.